This T cell receptor (beta chain) was recovered during a study of siplizumab effects on memory and regulatory T cells. Findings and caveats of the study: Naive T cells apparently outstripped memory cells in diversity and seemed major alloresponse contributors.

Profiled with immunoSEQ multiplex PCR; TCRdb holds only in-frame clones, not every one. The sample consists of 40,000 to 45,000 clones, around 90% of them appearing once. Unstimulated subsets comprising naive, memory, effector memory and TEMRA cells were sequenced in a few donor pairs. This clone was seen a few times. Its antigen is unidentified. Germline lookup yields CDR1 SGHAT and CDR2 FQNNGV. V dropped 2 bases and J dropped 4 bases, with 8 bases sitting between them. The CDR3 consists of 13 residues. Sequences were obtained from naive CD4+ T cells sorted from blood. The clonotype originates from a human donor in good health. The chain joins TRBV11-2 to TRBJ1-1; D perhaps matches TRBD1 (6 bases). CDR3 in amino acids: CASSLLRGTEAFF. Here the CDR3 DNA reads TGTGCCAGCAGCTTACTCAGGGGCACTGAAGCTTTCTTT.